The T cell receptor beta chain under discussion was sequenced for a study of CD8+ T cells in alopecia areata. Turning to the study itself: Spontaneously alopecic C3H/HeJ graft donors, roughly 6-12 months old, gave skin to approximately 7-11-week-old female C3H/HeJ mice. Study conclusions and caveats: Although TCR sharing was seen in mice, sharing across patients was less clear, possibly for HLA-related reasons. Clonality exceeded that of normal scalp in lesional scalp, most notably in alopecia totalis/universalis.

Sequencing relied on a cDNA template that was reverse transcribed from extracted RNA. Assay: immunoSEQ multiplex PCR; the TCRdb copy retains only in-frame clones and omits some. The repertoire has roughly 260,000 clones, none seen only once; the ten largest take 0.9% to 1.5%. This clone was observed a handful of times. Its specificity is not known. Gene names and germline match the mouse. The CDR3 is cut off 4 residues early in the read; its end comes from the germline J gene. V was cut by 6 bases and J by 0 bases, with 11 bases left in between. CDR1 and CDR2 (germline): SGHDT, FRDEAV. This CDR3 contains 14 residues. Sorting of pooled cutaneous lymph node cells used CD4, CD8alpha, NKG2D, NKG2ACE and other markers.

The J gene is TRBJ2-3, the V gene TRBV14, with D perhaps matching TRBD1 (6 bases). The sequence was collected from a C3H/HeJ mouse with alopecia areata. The mice in this strain carry MHC haplotype H2-k. The sample was CD4+ T cells sorted from a lymph node. CDR3 sequence: CASKRDNSAETLYF. The part of the CDR3 DNA that was read is TGTGCCAGCAAACGGGACAATAGTGCAGAA. Combining the CDR3 with reference TRBV14 and TRBJ2-3 gives the whole variable domain EAGVTQSPRYAVLQEGQAVSFWCDPISGHDTLYWYQQPRDQGPQLLVYFRDEAVIDNSQLPSDRFSAVRPKGTNSTLKIQSAKQGDTATYLCASKRDNSAETLYFGSGTRLTVL.